The entry below gives a single TCR beta chain sequence along with its context. Which antigen it targets is not known. Base quality data are lacking; no much larger clone is found one base away. This sample is drawn from a study of a mutant IDH1 vaccine in newly diagnosed glioma (dated by TCRdb to about 2021). Regarding the study in general: Patients were given eight vaccinations, in weeks 1, 3, 5, 7, 11, 15, 19 and 23, which matched visits V03 through V10. Vaccination started 4-6 weeks after radiotherapy alone, or was given together with temozolomide cycles in the groups whose treatment included chemotherapy. The approximately 33 treated patients were roughly 62% male and roughly 38% female, with a mean age of around 40 years. Prior to enrollment, patients had been given standard therapy consisting of radiotherapy alone, temozolomide alone, or radiochemotherapy with temozolomide, with the combination given to most patients. Peripheral blood was collected at six visits: V03 (baseline), V05, V07, V10, V12 and V13. Longitudinal TCRB deep sequencing was performed for about two dozen treated patients wherever samples were available for exploratory analyses.

The time point tag for this specimen amounts to: week 23, last vaccination. Each vaccine dose, consisting of 300 ug of a 20-mer mutant IDH1 peptide in Montanide, was administered subcutaneously with topical imiquimod. Donors had newly diagnosed WHO grade 3 or 4 IDH1-mutant astrocytomas with loss of nuclear ATRX. The samples were drawn from NOA16, a multicentre, single-arm, open-label phase I trial in Germany that tested a mutant IDH1 peptide vaccine in humans for the first time. Genomic DNA for TCRB sequencing was isolated from EDTA blood with the DNeasy Blood and Tissue Kit. The junction carries 11 bases between V and J, which are trimmed by 5 bases and 1 base respectively. Inclusive of the bounding cysteine and phenylalanine, the CDR3 is 14 residues long. This entry keeps only the CDR3 DNA: 42 bases, framed from base 1. Per the germline V gene (reference sequence), LNHDA is the CDR1 and SQIVND is the CDR2.

The method behind the library was the immunoSEQ multiplex PCR assay. Rearranged TCR beta chain sequences were amplified using the hsTCRB Kit according to the manufacturer's protocol. An Illumina MiSeq was used to sequence the TCRB libraries. Regarding the original processing steps: The proprietary platform of the kit vendor was used for demultiplexing, trimming and gene mapping. TCRdb provides this immuneACCESS table in a form limited to in-frame rearrangements. Some clones are lacking; in checked studies, under half of them reflect an unresolved V gene, and why the rest are absent is not known. The DNA was the basis for D and trimming; V, J and clone size are from that table. The sample data list 82,000 or so clones, and roughly 85% of these were observed just once. Of the sample, roughly 2.2% is held by the ten largest clones. The investigation overall reported the following: Selection of PBMC samples for TCRB deep sequencing was based on availability. Pseudoprogression appeared unrelated to alterations in the top peripheral T cell clonotypes detected by TCRB sequencing. Across multiple MHC alleles, vaccine-induced immune responses were seen in approximately 93% of patients. It was noted by the authors that analyses of patient blood samples could not be reproduced owing to sample limitations.

The sequences come from PBMCs, collected from a glioma patient whose treatment included an IDH1 peptide vaccine. The rearranged segments are TRBV19 and TRBJ1-1; the D gene cannot be resolved reliably. The sequence was obtained from a man aged 25 to 40 with glioma. Some clones in this sample may be carry-over from other donors' samples. The DNA is as follows: TGTGCCAGTAGTCCATCCGGGTCGAACACTGAAGCTTTCTTT. Its protein is CASSPSGSNTEAFF.